This entry lists 2 T cell receptor beta chains sequenced from one sample in a study of tumor and adjacent non-tumor tissue in lung cancer. A modified ARM-PCR protocol with three rounds of nested PCR amplified TCRbeta. One entry per CDR3 protein, called by TCRdb with MiXCR from the multiplex PCR reads. The data hold about 68,000 distinct CDR3 sequences, with 55% to 75% observed a single time. This sample's RNA came from whole unsorted tissue. Specimen: lung tumor tissue. The receptors come from a man aged 45 to 65 with non-small cell lung cancer.

This clonotype was seen many times. The CDR3 loop reads CASSFLGQGANEQFF. CDR3 sequence (DNA): TGTGCCAGCAGCTTCTTGGGACAGGGGGCCAATGAGCAGTTCTTC. This rearrangement joins TRBV5-5 to TRBJ2-1; 12 bases fit TRBD1. This CDR3 spans 15 amino acids. Germline trimming cut 2 bases from V and 6 bases from J; bases unmatched to any gene: 3. Germline loops: CDR1 SGHKS, CDR2 YYEKEE (reference sequence). Looking up the rest from reference TRBV5-5 and TRBJ2-1 gives the full variable domain: DAGVTQSPTHLIKTRGQQVTLRCSPISGHKSVSWYQQVLGQGPQFIFQYYEKEERGRGNFPDRFSARQFPNYSSELNVNALLLGDSALYLCASSFLGQGANEQFFGPGTRLTVL.

A note on this clonotype: Given a much more abundant clone one base away, this may be a read error. The CDR3: CANNPTGSNQPQHF. In DNA form, the CDR3 reads TGTGCCAACAATCCGACAGGAAGCAATCAGCCCCAGCATTTT. The J gene is TRBJ1-5, the V gene TRBV6-1; D is perhaps TRBD1 (6 bases). The ends were cut back, 10 bases at V and 1 base at J, with 14 bases in the middle. CDR1 and CDR2 (germline): MNHNS, SASEGT. The CDR3 has 14 residues.